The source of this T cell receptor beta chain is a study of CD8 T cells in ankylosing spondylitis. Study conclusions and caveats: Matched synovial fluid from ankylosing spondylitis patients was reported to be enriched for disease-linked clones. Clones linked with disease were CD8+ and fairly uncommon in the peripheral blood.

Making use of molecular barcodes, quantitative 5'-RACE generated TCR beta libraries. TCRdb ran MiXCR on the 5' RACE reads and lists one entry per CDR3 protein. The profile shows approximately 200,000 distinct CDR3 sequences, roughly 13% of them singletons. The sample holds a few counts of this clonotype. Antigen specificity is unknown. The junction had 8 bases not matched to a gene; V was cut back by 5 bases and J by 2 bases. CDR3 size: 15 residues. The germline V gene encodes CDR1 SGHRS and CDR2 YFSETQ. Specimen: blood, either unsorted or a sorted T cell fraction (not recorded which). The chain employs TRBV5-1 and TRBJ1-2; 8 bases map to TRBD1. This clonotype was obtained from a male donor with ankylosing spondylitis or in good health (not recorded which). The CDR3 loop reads CASRSDREGNYGYTF. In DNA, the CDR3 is TGCGCCAGCAGGTCGGACAGGGAAGGAAACTATGGCTACACCTTC.